The subject of this entry is one T cell receptor (beta chain). CDR3 size: 13 residues. Germline-derived CDR1 and CDR2 are MNHEY and SVGAGI. V lost 8 bases, J lost 6 bases, and 14 bases lay in between. These data originate in a study of CD8 T cells in Susac syndrome. Negative isolation was used for CD8+ and CD4+ T cells, and FACS enrichment was applied to TEMRA cells. Reverse transcription of roughly 0.5 to 1 ug RNA used random hexamers. It was immunoSEQ multiplex PCR that amplified TCR beta CDR3 across 54 Vbeta and 13 Jbeta. TCRdb reprocessed the immunoSEQ multiplex PCR reads via MiXCR and lists one record per CDR3 protein. The table lists almost 450,000 distinct CDR3 sequences, around 83% of them singletons, with under 0.15% in the top ten.

This chain uses TRBV6-5 with TRBJ2-1, with D perhaps assigned TRBD1 or TRBD2 (5 bases each). This TCR was sampled from a human donor with multiple sclerosis. Sequences were obtained from CD8+ T cells from PBMCs. CDR3 nucleotide sequence: TGTGCCAGCGGAACCAGGGAGCTCAATGAGCAGTTCTTC. It encodes CASGTRELNEQFF.